These 30 T cell receptor beta chains were sequenced from one sample in a study of CXCR3-negative and CXCR3-positive naive CD8 T cells. The libraries of TRB cDNA were constructed through 5' RACE using UMI labels. TCRdb re-called the 5' RACE reads and catalogs CDR3 proteins one per entry, DNA excluded. The sample totals some 130,000 distinct CDR3 sequences; its top ten clones hold approximately 0.29%. Sequenced: naive CXCR3- CD8+ T cells from blood. The subset: CD45RO-CCR7+CD27+CD95- naive CD8+ T cells lacking CXCR3 (TNR3-). The receptors originated from a human donor in good health. Some clones in this sample may be carry-over from other donors' samples.

The V and J genes are TRBV29-1 and TRBJ2-7; TCRdb indicates TRBD1, and absent DNA this call remains unverified. CDR3 size: 14 residues. In germline, CDR1 is SQVTM, CDR2 ANQGSEA. CDR3 residues: CSVRTGGSSYEQYF.

This CDR3 is CASSLGGYEETQYF. The chain combines TRBV12-3 or TRBV12-4 with TRBJ2-5; TCRdb reports TRBD1, a call that lacks DNA to check it against. The CDR3 has 14 amino acids.

V is TRBV2 and J is TRBJ2-5; TCRdb calls TRBD2, which cannot be checked without DNA. Germline V gene data show CDR1 as SNHLY and CDR2 as FYNNEI. This CDR3 comprises 17 residues. The CDR3 sequence: CASSDFLAGGPGETQYF.

J is TRBJ1-1 and V is TRBV7-9. Per the germline V gene, CDR1 is SEHNR and CDR2 is FQNEAQ (reference sequence). CDR3 length: 17 amino acids. This chain's CDR3 is CASSFHGTGVLNTEAFF.

J is TRBJ2-1 and V is TRBV29-1; lacking DNA, the TRBD1 call made by TCRdb goes unchecked. The CDR3 has 14 amino acids. Looked up from germline, CDR1 is SQVTM and CDR2 is ANQGSEA. The CDR3 is CSVWGSGESNEQFF.

The rearrangement joins TRBV20-1 to TRBJ2-7; the TCRdb call, TRBD1, lacks DNA for checking. CDR1 and CDR2 from the germline V gene are DFQATT and SNEGSKA (reference sequence). The CDR3 runs to 16 residues. The CDR3 sequence: CSARDGQGANFYEQYF.

The chain has TRBV7-9 and TRBJ2-1; checking the TCRdb D call of TRBD2 is not possible without DNA. CDR3 size: 14 residues. Germline V gene sequence: CDR1 SEHNR, CDR2 FQNEAQ (reference sequence). The CDR3 sequence is CASRVGGTSLEQFF.

This chain joins TRBV12-3 or TRBV12-4 and TRBJ2-7. This CDR3 comprises 12 residues. The CDR3 region is CASSFSIGEQYF.

The chain combines TRBV28 with TRBJ2-5; TCRdb returns TRBD1, unconfirmable since there is no DNA. The germline CDR1 and CDR2 sequences are MDHEN and SYDVKM. CDR3 length: 15 amino acids. The chain's CDR3 is CASSHPEGGGETQYF.

The chain uses TRBV5-4 and TRBJ2-7. Germline lookup yields CDR1 SGHNT and CDR2 YYREEE (reference sequence). The CDR3 extends over 14 amino acids. The CDR3 spells CASSLGVADYEQYF.

The V call is TRBV6-5, the J call TRBJ2-2. Germline V gene lookup returns CDR1 MNHEY and CDR2 SVGAGI. The CDR3 runs to 14 residues. CDR3 amino acids: CASSYSRNTGELFF.

The J gene is TRBJ2-1, the V gene TRBV6-6; TCRdb lists TRBD2, though no DNA is available to test this call. Germline V gene data show CDR1 as MNHNY and CDR2 as SVGAGI (reference sequence). This CDR3 is 13 amino acids long. CDR3 protein: CASSYGTYNEQFF.

The rearrangement links TRBV3-1 to TRBJ1-4. There are 15 residues in the CDR3. Germline V gene sequence: CDR1 LGHDT, CDR2 YNNKEL (reference sequence). The CDR3 loop is CASSQVGTLNEKLFF.

This chain connects TRBV12-3 or TRBV12-4 to TRBJ1-4. This CDR3 is built from 16 residues. CDR3 in amino acids: CASSFDSGPTNEKLFF.

CDR3 sequence: CATSRVQDQETQYF. The chain combines TRBV15 with TRBJ2-5; TCRdb gives TRBD1 as the D gene, but with no DNA this cannot be confirmed. The CDR3 extends over 14 amino acids. The germline V gene has CDR1 LNHNV and CDR2 YYDKDF (reference sequence).

The chain employs TRBV7-6 and TRBJ1-5. This CDR3 spans 15 amino acids. Germline lookup yields CDR1 SGHVS and CDR2 FNYEAQ. The CDR3 loop is CASSYAVGLNQPQHF. Variable domain in full (rest from reference TRBV7-6 and TRBJ1-5): GAGVSQSPRYKVTKRGQDVALRCDPISGHVSLYWYRQALGQGPEFLTYFNYEAQQDKSGLPNDRFSAERPEGSISTLTIQRTEQRDSAMYRCASSYAVGLNQPQHFGDGTRLSIL.

V and J are TRBV28 and TRBJ2-5; TCRdb proposes TRBD2, but this gene call is untestable without DNA. CDR1 is MDHEN, CDR2 SYDVKM, per germline. CDR3 size: 14 residues. The CDR3 sequence is CARSLDGLQETQYF. The whole variable domain, remainder taken from reference TRBV28 and TRBJ2-5, is DVKVTQSSRYLVKRTGEKVFLECVQDMDHENMFWYRQDPGLGLRLIYFSYDVKMKEKGDIPEGYSVSREKKERFSLILESASTNQTSMYLCARSLDGLQETQYFGPGTRLLVL.

The chain is built from TRBV2 and TRBJ1-5; the TCRdb call, TRBD1, lacks DNA for checking. The CDR3 is made up of 19 amino acids. Germline CDR1 reads SNHLY; CDR2 reads FYNNEI. The CDR3 loop is CASRVSTGGSSLSNQPQHF.

The V call is TRBV4-2, the J call TRBJ2-1; TCRdb proposes TRBD2, but this gene call is untestable without DNA. CDR3 length equals 17 residues. Germline CDR1 and CDR2: LGHNA and YNFKEQ. CDR3 loop: CASSQETSGSSYNEQFF.

This sequence joins TRBV7-6 and TRBJ1-1. This CDR3 has 15 amino acids. The germline V gene has CDR1 SGHVS and CDR2 FNYEAQ. This CDR3 is CASSLSTELSTEAFF.

V usage is TRBV28 and J usage is TRBJ2-7. Germline assignment: CDR1 MDHEN and CDR2 SYDVKM. This CDR3 is built from 13 residues. CDR3 amino acids: CASSLSGSYKQYF. Full variable domain (remainder filled in from reference TRBV28 and TRBJ2-7): DVKVTQSSRYLVKRTGEKVFLECVQDMDHENMFWYRQDPGLGLRLIYFSYDVKMKEKGDIPEGYSVSREKKERFSLILESASTNQTSMYLCASSLSGSYKQYFGPGTRLTVT.

This sequence joins TRBV29-1 and TRBJ2-1. There are 12 residues in the CDR3. Per the germline V gene, CDR1 is SQVTM and CDR2 is ANQGSEA. The CDR3 here is CSVVSVGNEQFF.

The chain uses TRBV12-3 or TRBV12-4 and TRBJ2-3. There are 14 residues in the CDR3. CDR3 residues: CASSLISATDTQYF.

This sequence joins TRBV4-1 and TRBJ2-7; TCRdb proposes TRBD2, but this gene call is untestable without DNA. The CDR3 consists of 13 residues. CDR1 is MGHRA and CDR2 is YSYEKL in the germline V gene. The CDR3 sequence is CASSGLAGNEQYF.

This chain uses TRBV6-5 with TRBJ2-1; there is no DNA to check the TCRdb D call of TRBD1. Germline assignment: CDR1 MNHEY and CDR2 SVGAGI. The CDR3 runs 14 residues. CDR3 residues: CASGGQDSYNEQFF.

The chain combines TRBV28 with TRBJ1-1; the D gene TCRdb calls, TRBD1, cannot be checked with no DNA. CDR3 length: 16 residues. Per the germline V gene, CDR1 is MDHEN and CDR2 is SYDVKM. CDR3 loop: CASSPIIRGGNTEAFF.

The chain links TRBV6-1 to TRBJ1-5. Germline CDR1 MNHNS, CDR2 SASEGT. The CDR3 loop spans 16 amino acids. This CDR3 is CASSEEVQTNGQPQHF.

The rearrangement uses TRBV11-3 and TRBJ2-1; the TCRdb D gene call, TRBD2, has no DNA to confirm it. This CDR3 spans 12 amino acids. Germline CDR1 reads SGHNT; CDR2 reads YENEEA. CDR3 sequence reads: CASSLGGGEQFF. The entire variable domain, with the rest obtained from reference TRBV11-3 and TRBJ2-1, is as follows: EAGVVQSPRYKIIEKKQPVAFWCNPISGHNTLYWYLQNLGQGPELLIRYENEEAVDDSQLPKDRFSAERLKGVDSTLKIQPAELGDSAVYLCASSLGGGEQFFGPGTRLTVL.

The V call is TRBV4-3, the J call TRBJ2-7; TCRdb returns TRBD2, unconfirmable since there is no DNA. CDR1 is LGHNA, CDR2 YSLEER, per germline. The CDR3 runs 15 residues. The CDR3 loop is CASSHLIAGGDEQYF.

The J gene is TRBJ2-1, the V gene TRBV7-9; TCRdb's D gene call, TRBD2, goes unchecked for lack of DNA. The germline V gene encodes CDR1 SEHNR and CDR2 FQNEAQ (reference sequence). This CDR3 comprises 17 residues. CDR3 sequence: CASIPPTGPSGRAEQFF.